The 20 T cell receptor beta chains listed next were all sequenced from one sample in a study of blood T cell repertoires in COVID-19. The protocol was immunoSEQ multiplex PCR, while the TCRdb copy is restricted to in-frame clones and leaves out a portion. The repertoire holds 150,000 to 200,000 clones, around 81% seen once, with approximately 10% in the top ten. Source material: peripheral blood. The receptors derive from a woman aged 40 to 50 with COVID-19, enrolled during active disease.

The V gene is TRBV5-1, the J gene TRBJ2-4, with 8 bases that match TRBD1. After removal of 0 bases from V and 12 bases from J, the junction contained 8 bases not matched to a gene. Germline CDR1 and CDR2: SGHRS and YFSETQ. This CDR3 contains 14 residues. CDR3 nucleotide sequence: TGCGCCAGCAGCTTGGCGAACGATGGACAGGGTCAGTACTTC. Its translation: CASSLANDGQGQYF.

The table lists this clone with many counts. The V call is TRBV3-1 (or the pseudogene TRBV3-2), the J call TRBJ2-5; tentatively, D is TRBD2 (5 bases). Germline V gene data show CDR1 as LGHDT and CDR2 as YNNKEL (reference sequence). This CDR3 is 14 amino acids long. Trimming took 0 bases from V and 4 from J, leaving 9 bases between them. The chain's CDR3 is CASSQDTGRETQYF. The CDR3, as DNA: TGTGCCAGCAGCCAAGATACGGGGAGAGAGACCCAGTACTTC.

The chain joins TRBV7-9 to TRBJ1-3; TRBD1 agrees at 7 bases. The CDR3 covers 15 residues. Germline V gives CDR1 SEHNR, CDR2 FQNEAQ (reference sequence). Trimming removed 5 bases from V and 0 bases from J; junction bases left unmatched: 4. The CDR3 region has the DNA TGTGCCAGCAGCCAGGGACAGAGCTCTGGAAACACCATATATTTT. This encodes CASSQGQSSGNTIYF.

For the CDR3, the DNA is TGTGCCAGCAGCCAAGGAGGGGGCGGGCAAGAGACCCAGTACTTC. Protein product: CASSQGGGGQETQYF. The chain links TRBV4-2 to TRBJ2-5; 7 bases map to TRBD1. This CDR3 is 15 amino acids long. Germline lookup yields CDR1 LGHNA and CDR2 YNFKEQ. Germline trimming cut 1 base from V and 2 bases from J; bases unmatched to any gene: 4.

The V call is TRBV7-9, the J call TRBJ2-1; 9 nucleotides match TRBD2. This CDR3 is 16 amino acids long. Germline CDR1 reads SEHNR; CDR2 reads FQNEAQ (reference sequence). The V segment lost 6 bases and the J segment 7 bases; nucleotides outside the gene matches: 13. The CDR3 region is CASRASSGVQWNEQFF. Here the CDR3 DNA reads TGTGCCAGCAGGGCCTCTAGCGGGGTACAGTGGAATGAGCAGTTCTTC.

This rearrangement joins TRBV5-4 to TRBJ1-2; a possible D gene is TRBD1 (5 bases). Germline-derived CDR1 and CDR2 are SGHNT and YYREEE (reference sequence). The V and J ends lost 4 bases and 4 bases respectively, with 20 bases between them. This CDR3 comprises 16 residues. The CDR3 spells CASSAGRARVGYGYTF. The CDR3 DNA reads as TGTGCCAGCAGCGCGGGACGGGCCAGGGTGGGCTATGGCTACACCTTC. Filled out from reference TRBV5-4 and TRBJ1-2, the complete variable domain reads ETGVTQSPTHLIKTRGQQVTLRCSSQSGHNTVSWYQQALGQGPQFIFQYYREEENGRGNFPPRFSGLQFPNYSSELNVNALELDDSALYLCASSAGRARVGYGYTFGSGTRLTVV.

As for this clone: Other DNA sequences in this specimen translate into the identical CDR3. The chain joins TRBV11-3 to TRBJ2-1; D is ambiguous. Germline-derived CDR1 and CDR2 are SGHNT and YENEEA. This CDR3 spans 15 amino acids. V was trimmed by 0 bases and J by 0 bases, leaving 6 bases between them. The CDR3 DNA is TGTGCCAGCAGCTTAGATCTTCGCTCCTACAATGAGCAGTTCTTC. Amino acid sequence: CASSLDLRSYNEQFF.

V is TRBV19 and J is TRBJ2-2; D call uncertain. The germline gives CDR1 LNHDA, CDR2 SQIVND (reference sequence). There are 14 residues in the CDR3. With 2 bases removed from V and 2 bases from J, the gap between germline ends came to 6 bases. CDR3 protein: CASSIIGNTGELFF. CDR3 in DNA: TGTGCCAGTAGTATAATCGGTAACACCGGGGAGCTGTTTTTT.

The sample holds many counts of this clone. CDR3 nucleotides: TGTGCCACCAGCAGAGTTGGAGGGCAGGGAGGCTACACCTTC. This codes for CATSRVGGQGGYTF. The chain uses TRBV15 and TRBJ1-2; possibly TRBD1 for D (5 bases). There are 14 residues in the CDR3. The germline V gene encodes CDR1 LNHNV and CDR2 YYDKDF (reference sequence). The V gene lost 1 base and the J gene lost 8 bases, with 14 bases spanning the gap.

The rearrangement links TRBV6-5 to TRBJ1-6; 9 bases fit TRBD1. Germline V lookup: CDR1 MNHEY, CDR2 SVGAGI. This CDR3 comprises 14 residues. The ends lost 6 bases at V and 10 bases at J; junction bases unmatched: 7. The DNA for the CDR3 is TGTGCCAGCAGGGGGGACAGGGAACGCTCACCCCTCCACTTT. This translates into CASRGDRERSPLHF.

The gene calls are TRBV29-1 and TRBJ1-3, with D uncertain. Germline V lookup: CDR1 SQVTM, CDR2 ANQGSEA. With 7 bases removed from V and 2 bases from J, the gap between germline ends came to 15 bases. The CDR3 has 14 amino acids. Here the CDR3 DNA reads TGCAGCGCCTGGTATAGTTTAACTGGAAACACCATATATTTT. It yields the protein CSAWYSLTGNTIYF.

The V call is TRBV27, the J call TRBJ2-3; 8 positions agree with TRBD1. Germline CDR1 and CDR2: MNHEY and SMNVEV (reference sequence). V lost 3 bases, J lost 4 bases, and 9 bases stayed unmatched. CDR3 length: 16 residues. The CDR3 loop is CASSFAQGELPDTQYF. The CDR3 coding sequence is TGTGCCAGCAGTTTCGCACAGGGGGAACTCCCAGATACGCAGTATTTT.

This clone came up a few times. The chain links TRBV27 to TRBJ1-1, with D possibly being TRBD1 (6 bases). Germline V gene data show CDR1 as MNHEY and CDR2 as SMNVEV (reference sequence). The V end was cut by 0 bases, the J end by 1 base, with 12 bases between. The CDR3 contains 16 residues. CDR3 bases: TGTGCCAGCAGTTTATCGCGGGGGCGTCGGAACACTGAAGCTTTCTTT. It codes for CASSLSRGRRNTEAFF.

The V gene is TRBV2, the J gene TRBJ2-7, with 12 bases aligning to TRBD2. V was clipped by 6 bases and J by 5 bases; unmatched bases: 11. CDR1 and CDR2 from the germline V gene are SNHLY and FYNNEI. The CDR3 extends over 16 amino acids. CDR3 DNA sequence: TGTGCCAGCAGCGCAAACCTAGCGGGAGGGTCCCACGAGCAGTACTTC. It translates to CASSANLAGGSHEQYF.

The rearrangement joins TRBV10-3 to TRBJ2-1; D gene unclear. CDR3 length: 14 residues. Trimming removed 0 bases from V and 4 bases from J, with 7 bases in between. The germline V gene encodes CDR1 ENHRY and CDR2 SYGVKD. The CDR3: CAISESIRYNEQFF. CDR3 sequence (DNA): TGTGCCATCAGTGAGTCGATACGGTACAATGAGCAGTTCTTC.

J is TRBJ1-5 and V is TRBV6-1; 10 bases align to TRBD1. Trimming cost V 1 base and J 4 bases; bases outside gene matches: 4. From germline, CDR1 is MNHNS and CDR2 SASEGT. The CDR3 is made up of 16 amino acids. The chain's CDR3 is CASSEGPGQGNQPQHF. The CDR3 coding sequence is TGTGCCAGCAGTGAAGGACCGGGACAGGGGAATCAGCCCCAGCATTTT.

The chain couples TRBV19 to TRBJ2-7, with 8 bases matching TRBD1. V shed 3 bases and J 4 bases; nucleotides not matched to a gene: 14. CDR3 length equals 17 residues. Looked up from germline, CDR1 is LNHDA and CDR2 is SQIVND (reference sequence). As DNA, the CDR3 is TGTGCCAGTAGTATCCCCAACAGACAGGGGAAGTTTTACGAGCAGTACTTC. Amino acid sequence: CASSIPNRQGKFYEQYF.

This clone showed up just a few times. The chain is built from TRBV5-1 and TRBJ2-7; D is uncertain. CDR1 and CDR2 (germline): SGHRS, YFSETQ. Trimming took off 7 bases at V and 2 bases at J, with 7 bases between the two ends. The CDR3 has 11 amino acids. In nucleotides, the CDR3 is TGCGCCAGCTCCTCTCCCTACGAGCAGTACTTC. Residues: CASSSPYEQYF.

V and J are TRBV5-1 and TRBJ2-2; D is perhaps TRBD2 (5 bases). Trimming removed 0 bases from V and 5 bases from J, with 11 bases in between. The CDR3 totals 15 residues. Germline V gene lookup returns CDR1 SGHRS and CDR2 YFSETQ. CDR3: CASSLAGMETGELFF. The DNA for the CDR3 is TGCGCCAGCAGCTTGGCCGGGATGGAGACCGGGGAGCTGTTTTTT.

The table lists this clone with a few counts. The V call is TRBV20-1, the J call TRBJ2-7; 7 bases map to TRBD2. V lost 3 bases and J lost 0; bases outside the gene matches: 14. The germline gives CDR1 DFQATT, CDR2 SNEGSKA (reference sequence). The CDR3 contains 17 residues. The CDR3 coding sequence is TGCAGTGCTAGTCTGCCCTTCGGGCTAGCGGACTCCTACGAGCAGTACTTC. It encodes CSASLPFGLADSYEQYF.